This T cell receptor (beta chain) came from a study of blood T cell repertoires in COVID-19. Study at large: PBMCs, B-cell-depleted T cells, or T cells were the source of the cDNA or gDNA that made up the material.

Authors' analysis steps: Nucleated cell number was recorded as an estimate derived from reference gene primer amplification. Some clones are missing from TCRdb's copy, which holds only in-frame ones; the method was immunoSEQ multiplex PCR. Clonal size and the V and J genes are those of that table, whereas D and trimming came from the DNA. This table has fewer than 350,000 clones, just over 90% appearing once. Recruitment covered 20 to 25 US areas and drew participants whose ages spanned roughly 18 to 89 years. Assignment of participants to cohorts was predicated upon participant-reported clinical history. CDR1 and CDR2 (germline): LNHNV, YYDKDF (reference sequence). V lost 0 bases and J lost 6; bases outside the gene matches: 6. The CDR3 runs to 16 residues.

The gene calls are TRBV15 and TRBJ2-1; TRBD2 aligns across 9 bases. Sequencing used PBMCs or T cells enriched from blood (not recorded which). The source of this sequence is a woman aged 40 to 50 with acute COVID-19. The CDR3 is CATSRDIAGGPNEQFF. DNA for the CDR3: TGTGCCACCAGCAGAGATATTGCGGGGGGGCCCAATGAGCAGTTCTTC.